This entry is about one T cell receptor (beta chain). It was with random hexamers that about 0.45 to 1 ug RNA was reverse transcribed. TCRdb recomputed calls from the immunoSEQ multiplex PCR reads with MiXCR, one row per CDR3 protein. Among about 130,000 distinct CDR3 sequences, about 95% were seen once, and the ten largest hold more than 0.095%. The data were obtained in a study of CD8 T cells in Susac syndrome. TEMRA cells were FACS-enriched, while CD8+ and CD4+ T cells were negatively isolated. This CDR3 has 18 amino acids. V gave up 5 bases and J gave up 1 base; unmatched junction bases: 15. Germline V gene data show CDR1 as SGHAT and CDR2 as FQNNGV.

Sequencing was done on a sample of CD4+ T cells from PBMCs. The source of this sequence is a human donor in good health. The rearrangement links TRBV11-2 to TRBJ2-5, with 8 bases fitting TRBD2. In nucleotides, the CDR3 is TGTGCCAGCAGCATAGGGTCCTTAGTGGCGGGAGGCCAAGAGACCCAGTACTTC. It translates to CASSIGSLVAGGQETQYF.